This T cell receptor beta chain was recovered during a study of shared clonotypes between healthy human individuals. V lost 2 bases, J lost 2 bases, and 10 bases lay in between. The CDR3 spans 15 residues. Looked up from germline, CDR1 is SGHRS and CDR2 is YFSETQ. Method: immunoSEQ multiplex PCR; TCRdb's copy keeps in-frame clones and lacks some. The sample consists of around 990,000 clones, around three quarters of them appearing once. This clonotype was sampled from a man between 18 and 29 years old in good health. Some clones in this sample may be carry-over from other donors' samples. What was sequenced was memory CD4+ T cells from PBMCs. Stated subset: CD45RA-negative fraction. The V call is TRBV5-1, the J call TRBJ2-2; D perhaps matches TRBD2 (6 bases). In nucleotides, the CDR3 is TGCGCCAGCAGCTTCGGGGGAACTAACACCGGGGAGCTGTTTTTT. The encoded protein is CASSFGGTNTGELFF.